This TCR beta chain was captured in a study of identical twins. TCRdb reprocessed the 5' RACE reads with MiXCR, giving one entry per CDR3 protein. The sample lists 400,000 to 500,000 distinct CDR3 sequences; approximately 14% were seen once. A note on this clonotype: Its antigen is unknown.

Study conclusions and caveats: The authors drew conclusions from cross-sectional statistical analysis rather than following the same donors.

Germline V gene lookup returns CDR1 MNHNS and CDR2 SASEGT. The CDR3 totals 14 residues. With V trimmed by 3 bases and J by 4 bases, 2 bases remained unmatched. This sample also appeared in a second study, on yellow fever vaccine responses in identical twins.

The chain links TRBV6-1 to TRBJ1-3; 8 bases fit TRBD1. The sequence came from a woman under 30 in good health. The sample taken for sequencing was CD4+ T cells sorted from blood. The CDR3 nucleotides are TGTGCCAGCAGTGACGGGGACAGGGGAAACACCATATATTTT. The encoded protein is CASSDGDRGNTIYF.